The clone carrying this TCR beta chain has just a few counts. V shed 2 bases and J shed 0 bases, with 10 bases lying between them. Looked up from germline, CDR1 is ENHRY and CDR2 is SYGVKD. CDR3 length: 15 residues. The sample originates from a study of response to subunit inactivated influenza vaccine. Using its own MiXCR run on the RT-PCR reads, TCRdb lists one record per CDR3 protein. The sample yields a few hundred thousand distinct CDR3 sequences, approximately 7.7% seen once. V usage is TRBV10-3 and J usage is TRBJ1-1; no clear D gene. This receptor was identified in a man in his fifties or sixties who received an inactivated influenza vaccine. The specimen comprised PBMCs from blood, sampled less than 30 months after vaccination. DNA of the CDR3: TGTGCCATCAGTGAGGGAGGGAGAATGAACACTGAAGCTTTCTTT. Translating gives CAISEGGRMNTEAFF.